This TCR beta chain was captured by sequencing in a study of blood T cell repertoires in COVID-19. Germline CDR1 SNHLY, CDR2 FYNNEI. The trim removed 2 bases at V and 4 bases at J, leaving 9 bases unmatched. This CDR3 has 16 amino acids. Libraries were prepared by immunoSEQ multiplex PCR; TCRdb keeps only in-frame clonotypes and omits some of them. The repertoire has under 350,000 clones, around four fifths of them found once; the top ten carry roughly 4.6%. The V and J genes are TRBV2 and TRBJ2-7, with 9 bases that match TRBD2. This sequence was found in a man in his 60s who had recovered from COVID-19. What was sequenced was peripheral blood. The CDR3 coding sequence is TGTGCCAGCAGTGAAACGGGGCGGGAGGGCACTTACGAGCAGTACTTC. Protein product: CASSETGREGTYEQYF.